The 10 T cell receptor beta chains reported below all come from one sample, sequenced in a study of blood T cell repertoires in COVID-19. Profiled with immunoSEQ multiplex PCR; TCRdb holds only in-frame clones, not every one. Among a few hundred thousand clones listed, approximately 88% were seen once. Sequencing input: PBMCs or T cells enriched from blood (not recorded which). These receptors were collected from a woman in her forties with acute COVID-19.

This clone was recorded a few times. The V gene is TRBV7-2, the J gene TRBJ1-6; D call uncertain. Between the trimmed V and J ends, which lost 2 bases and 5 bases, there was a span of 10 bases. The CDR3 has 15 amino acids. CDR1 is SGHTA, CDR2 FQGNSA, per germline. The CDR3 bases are TGTGCCAGCAGCTTAAGACAAATGCATAATTCACCCCTCCACTTT. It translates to CASSLRQMHNSPLHF.

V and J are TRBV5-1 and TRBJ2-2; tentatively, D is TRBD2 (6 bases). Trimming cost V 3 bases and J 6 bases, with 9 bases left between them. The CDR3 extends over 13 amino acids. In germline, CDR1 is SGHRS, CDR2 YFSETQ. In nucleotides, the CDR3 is TGCGCCAGCAGCTGGCGGGACGCCGGGGAGCTGTTTTTT. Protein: CASSWRDAGELFF.

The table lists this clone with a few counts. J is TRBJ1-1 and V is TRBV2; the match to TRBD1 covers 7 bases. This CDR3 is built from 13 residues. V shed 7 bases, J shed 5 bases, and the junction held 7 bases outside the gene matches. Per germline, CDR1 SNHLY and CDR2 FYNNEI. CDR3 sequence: CASKTGQGTEAFF. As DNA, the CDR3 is TGTGCCAGCAAGACAGGGCAAGGAACTGAAGCTTTCTTT.

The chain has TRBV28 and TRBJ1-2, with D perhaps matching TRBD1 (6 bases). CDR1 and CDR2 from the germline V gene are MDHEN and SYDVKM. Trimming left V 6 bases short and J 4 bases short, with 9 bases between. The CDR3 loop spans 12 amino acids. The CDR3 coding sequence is TGTGCCAGCAGACAGGGCCTCTATGGCTACACCTTC. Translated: CASRQGLYGYTF.

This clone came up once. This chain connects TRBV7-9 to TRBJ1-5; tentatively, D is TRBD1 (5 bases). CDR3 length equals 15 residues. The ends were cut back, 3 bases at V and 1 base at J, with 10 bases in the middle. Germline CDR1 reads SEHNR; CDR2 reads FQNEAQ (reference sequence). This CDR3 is CASSFQGGSNQPQHF. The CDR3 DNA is TGTGCCAGCAGCTTCCAGGGAGGAAGCAATCAGCCCCAGCATTTT.

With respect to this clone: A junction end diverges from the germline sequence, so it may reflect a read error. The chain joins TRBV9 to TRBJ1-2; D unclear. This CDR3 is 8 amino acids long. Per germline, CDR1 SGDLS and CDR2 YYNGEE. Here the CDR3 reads CASSERDF. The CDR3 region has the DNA TGTGCCAGCAGCGAGAGGGACTTC.

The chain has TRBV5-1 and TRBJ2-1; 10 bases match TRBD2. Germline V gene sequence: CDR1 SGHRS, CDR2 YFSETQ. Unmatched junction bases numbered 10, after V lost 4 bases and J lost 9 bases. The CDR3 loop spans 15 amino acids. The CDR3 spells CASSRTLAGEGEQFF. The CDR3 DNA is TGCGCCAGCAGCAGAACCCTAGCGGGAGAAGGTGAGCAGTTCTTC.

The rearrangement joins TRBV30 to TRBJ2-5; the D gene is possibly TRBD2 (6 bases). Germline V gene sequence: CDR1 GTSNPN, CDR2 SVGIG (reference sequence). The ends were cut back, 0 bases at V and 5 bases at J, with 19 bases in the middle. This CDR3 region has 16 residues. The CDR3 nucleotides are TGTGCCTGGAGTGTTCCCTCGGAGGGGCAGTGGGAGACCCAGTACTTC. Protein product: CAWSVPSEGQWETQYF.

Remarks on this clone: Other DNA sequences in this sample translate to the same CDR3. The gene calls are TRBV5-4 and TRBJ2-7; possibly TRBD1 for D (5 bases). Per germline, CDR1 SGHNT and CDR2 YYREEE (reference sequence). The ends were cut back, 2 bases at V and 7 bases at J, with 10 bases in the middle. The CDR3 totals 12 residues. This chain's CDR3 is CASSLDSSEQYV. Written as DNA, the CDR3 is TGTGCCAGCAGCTTAGACAGTTCAGAGCAGTACGTC.

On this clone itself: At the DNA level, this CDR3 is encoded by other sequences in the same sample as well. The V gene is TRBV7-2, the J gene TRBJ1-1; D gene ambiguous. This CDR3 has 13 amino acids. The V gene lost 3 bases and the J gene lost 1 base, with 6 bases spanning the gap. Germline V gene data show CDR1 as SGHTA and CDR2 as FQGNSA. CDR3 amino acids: CASSFTGNTEAFF. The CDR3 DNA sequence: TGTGCCAGCAGCTTTACCGGGAACACTGAAGCTTTCTTT.